This T cell receptor beta chain was sequenced in a study of T-cell memory formation after mild COVID-19. Study results and limitations: Those CD4+ clones that contracted were mainly in CM and EM (CD8+ ones in EMRA). Detection of some responders pre-infection suggested pre-existing cross-reactive memory T cells participated.

Using its own MiXCR run on the 5' RACE reads, TCRdb lists one record per CDR3 protein. The repertoire holds hundreds of thousands of distinct CDR3 sequences, 15% to 20% seen once, with about 8.6% in the top ten. Concerning this clonotype itself: The antigen is unknown.

J lost 6 bases, V lost 1 base, and 13 bases had no gene match. The germline V gene encodes CDR1 SGHVS and CDR2 FNYEAQ. The CDR3 sequence is 19 residues long. The TCR was taken from an adult woman who had mild COVID-19 (a few samples of this study predate the infection). Cell type and time point are not known. Sequencing was done on a sample of PBMCs or a T cell subset sorted from them (not recorded which). The gene calls are TRBV7-6 and TRBJ2-3; TRBD2 matches at 13 bases. For the CDR3, the DNA is TGTGCCAGCAGCTTAGGCCAAAGGACTAGCGGGAGAAGGAGGGATACGCAGTATTTT. Residues: CASSLGQRTSGRRRDTQYF.